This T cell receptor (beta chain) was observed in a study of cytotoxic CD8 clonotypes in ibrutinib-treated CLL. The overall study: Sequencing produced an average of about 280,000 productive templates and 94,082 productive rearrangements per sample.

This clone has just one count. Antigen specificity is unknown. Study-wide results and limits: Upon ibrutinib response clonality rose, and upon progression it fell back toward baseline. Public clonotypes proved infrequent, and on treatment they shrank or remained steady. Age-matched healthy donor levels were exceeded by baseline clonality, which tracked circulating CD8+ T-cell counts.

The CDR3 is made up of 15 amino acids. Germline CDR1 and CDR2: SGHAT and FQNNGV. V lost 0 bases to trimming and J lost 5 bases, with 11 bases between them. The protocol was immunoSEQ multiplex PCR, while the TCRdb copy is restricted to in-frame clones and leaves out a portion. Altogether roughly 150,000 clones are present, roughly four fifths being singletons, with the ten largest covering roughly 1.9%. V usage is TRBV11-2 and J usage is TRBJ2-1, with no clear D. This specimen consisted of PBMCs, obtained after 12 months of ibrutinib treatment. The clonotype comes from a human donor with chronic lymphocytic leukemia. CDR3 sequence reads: CASSLDPGRNNEQFF. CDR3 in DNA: TGTGCCAGCAGCTTAGATCCTGGCAGAAACAATGAGCAGTTCTTC.